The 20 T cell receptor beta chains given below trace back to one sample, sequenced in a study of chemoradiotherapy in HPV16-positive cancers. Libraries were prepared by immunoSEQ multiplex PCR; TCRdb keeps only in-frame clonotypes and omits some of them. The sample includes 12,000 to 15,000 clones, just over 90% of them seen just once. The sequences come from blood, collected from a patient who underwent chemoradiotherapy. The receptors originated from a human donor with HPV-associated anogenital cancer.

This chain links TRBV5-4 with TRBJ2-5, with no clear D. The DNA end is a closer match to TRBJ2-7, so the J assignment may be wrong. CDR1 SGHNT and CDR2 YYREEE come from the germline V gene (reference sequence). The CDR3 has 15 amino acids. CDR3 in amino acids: CASSLFETFIYEQYF. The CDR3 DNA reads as TGTGCCAGCAGCTTGTTTGAAACTTTTATCTACGAGCAGTACTTC.

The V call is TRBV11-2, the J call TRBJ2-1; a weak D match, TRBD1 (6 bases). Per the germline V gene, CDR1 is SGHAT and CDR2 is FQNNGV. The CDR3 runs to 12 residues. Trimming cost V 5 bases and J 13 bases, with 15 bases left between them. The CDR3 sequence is CASSDQSRGQFF. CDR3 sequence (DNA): TGTGCCAGCAGCGACCAGAGCAGGGGACAGTTCTTC.

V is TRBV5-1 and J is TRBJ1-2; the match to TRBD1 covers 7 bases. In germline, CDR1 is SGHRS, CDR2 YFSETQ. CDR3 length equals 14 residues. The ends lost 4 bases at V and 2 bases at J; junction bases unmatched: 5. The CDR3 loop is CASSPQTGNYGYTF. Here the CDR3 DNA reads TGCGCCAGCAGCCCCCAGACAGGGAACTATGGCTACACCTTC. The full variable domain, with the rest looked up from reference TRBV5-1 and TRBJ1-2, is KAGVTQTPRYLIKTRGQQVTLSCSPISGHRSVSWYQQTPGQGLQFLFEYFSETQRNKGNFPGRFSGRQFSNSRSEMNVSTLELGDSALYLCASSPQTGNYGYTFGSGTRLTVV.

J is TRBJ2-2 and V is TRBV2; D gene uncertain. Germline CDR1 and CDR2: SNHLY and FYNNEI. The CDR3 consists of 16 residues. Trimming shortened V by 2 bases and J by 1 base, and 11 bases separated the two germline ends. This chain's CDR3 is CASSERLNLNTGELFF. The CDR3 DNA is TGTGCCAGCAGTGAAAGGCTAAACCTGAACACCGGGGAGCTGTTTTTT.

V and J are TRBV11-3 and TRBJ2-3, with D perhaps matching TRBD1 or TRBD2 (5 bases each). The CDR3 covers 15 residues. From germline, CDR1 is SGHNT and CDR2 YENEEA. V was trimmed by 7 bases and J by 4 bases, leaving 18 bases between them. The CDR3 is CASNAPGTISDTQYF. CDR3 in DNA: TGTGCCAGCAACGCCCCGGGGACCATTTCAGATACGCAGTATTTT.

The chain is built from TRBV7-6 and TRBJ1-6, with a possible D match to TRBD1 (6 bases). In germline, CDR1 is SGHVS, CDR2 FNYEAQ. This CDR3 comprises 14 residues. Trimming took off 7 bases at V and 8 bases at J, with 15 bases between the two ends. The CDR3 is CASTPGAEYSPLHF. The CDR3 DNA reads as TGTGCCAGCACCCCAGGGGCCGAATATTCACCCCTCCACTTT.

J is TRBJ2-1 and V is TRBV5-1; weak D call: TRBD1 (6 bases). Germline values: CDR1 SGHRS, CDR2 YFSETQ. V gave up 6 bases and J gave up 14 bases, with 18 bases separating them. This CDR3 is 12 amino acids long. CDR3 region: CASTHRDGRKFF. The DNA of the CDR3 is TGCGCCAGCACCCACAGGGACGGGCGGAAGTTCTTC.

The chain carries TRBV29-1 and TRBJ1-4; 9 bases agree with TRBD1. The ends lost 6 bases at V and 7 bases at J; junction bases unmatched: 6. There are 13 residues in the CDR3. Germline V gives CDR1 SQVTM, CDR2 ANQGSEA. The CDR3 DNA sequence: TGCAGCGTCCCACAGGGGGCTGGTGAAAAACTGTTTTTT. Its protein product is CSVPQGAGEKLFF.

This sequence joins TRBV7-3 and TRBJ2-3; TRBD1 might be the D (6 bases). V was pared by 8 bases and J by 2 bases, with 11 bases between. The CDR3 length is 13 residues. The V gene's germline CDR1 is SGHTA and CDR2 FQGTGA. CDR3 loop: CASGGGSTDTQYF. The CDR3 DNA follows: TGTGCCAGCGGGGGCGGTTCCACAGATACGCAGTATTTT.

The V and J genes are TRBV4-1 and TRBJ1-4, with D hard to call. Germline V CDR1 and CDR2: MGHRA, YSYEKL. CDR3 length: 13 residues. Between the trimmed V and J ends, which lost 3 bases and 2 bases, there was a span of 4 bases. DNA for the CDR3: TGCGCCAGCAGCCAGGGGACTAATGAAAAACTGTTTTTT. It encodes CASSQGTNEKLFF.

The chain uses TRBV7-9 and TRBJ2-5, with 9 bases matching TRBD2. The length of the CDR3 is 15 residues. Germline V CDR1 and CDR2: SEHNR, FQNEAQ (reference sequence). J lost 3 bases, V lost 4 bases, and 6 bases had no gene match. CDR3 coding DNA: TGTGCCAGCAGCTCGGGAGGCGGGGGGGAAGAGACCCAGTACTTC. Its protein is CASSSGGGGEETQYF.

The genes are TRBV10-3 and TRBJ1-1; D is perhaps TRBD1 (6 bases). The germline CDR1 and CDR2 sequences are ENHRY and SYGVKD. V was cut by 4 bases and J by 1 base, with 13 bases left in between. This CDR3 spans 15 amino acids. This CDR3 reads CAISVAGHGNTEAFF. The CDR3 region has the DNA TGTGCCATCAGTGTAGCGGGACATGGGAACACTGAAGCTTTCTTT.

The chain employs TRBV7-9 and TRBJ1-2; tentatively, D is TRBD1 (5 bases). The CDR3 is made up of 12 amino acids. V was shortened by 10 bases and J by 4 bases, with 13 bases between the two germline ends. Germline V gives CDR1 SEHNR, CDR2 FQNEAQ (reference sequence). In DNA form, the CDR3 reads TGTGCCACGGGGCTTTCCGTCTATGGCTACACCTTC. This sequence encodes CATGLSVYGYTF.

The CDR3 DNA reads as TGTGCCAGCAGTGTGGCGGGGGGTGCCGACAATGAGCAGTTCTTC. As protein: CASSVAGGADNEQFF. V usage is TRBV6-4 and J usage is TRBJ2-1; 8 bases align to TRBD2. The CDR3 has 15 residues. Germline-derived CDR1 and CDR2 are MRHNA and SNTAGT. V shed 4 bases and J 5 bases; nucleotides not matched to a gene: 7.

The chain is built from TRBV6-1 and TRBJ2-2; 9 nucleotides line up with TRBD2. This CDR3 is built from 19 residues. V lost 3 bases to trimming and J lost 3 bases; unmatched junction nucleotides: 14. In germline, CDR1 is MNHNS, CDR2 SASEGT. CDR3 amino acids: CASSDLGAGGPRHTGELFF. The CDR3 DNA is TGTGCCAGCAGTGACCTGGGGGCGGGGGGGCCGAGACACACCGGGGAGCTGTTTTTT.

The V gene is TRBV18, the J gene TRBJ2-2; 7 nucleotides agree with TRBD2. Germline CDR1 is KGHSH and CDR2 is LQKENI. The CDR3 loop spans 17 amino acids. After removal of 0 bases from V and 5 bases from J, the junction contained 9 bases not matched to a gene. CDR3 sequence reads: CASSPPGRGRLTGELFF. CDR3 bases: TGTGCCAGCTCACCACCAGGGAGGGGAAGGTTGACCGGGGAGCTGTTTTTT.

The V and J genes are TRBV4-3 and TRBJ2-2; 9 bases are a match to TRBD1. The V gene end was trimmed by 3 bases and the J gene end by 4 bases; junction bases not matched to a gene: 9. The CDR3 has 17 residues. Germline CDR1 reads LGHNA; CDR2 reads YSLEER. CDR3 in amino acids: CASSHIAGTGFTGELFF. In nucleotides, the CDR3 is TGCGCCAGCAGCCACATCGCCGGGACAGGGTTCACCGGGGAGCTGTTTTTT.

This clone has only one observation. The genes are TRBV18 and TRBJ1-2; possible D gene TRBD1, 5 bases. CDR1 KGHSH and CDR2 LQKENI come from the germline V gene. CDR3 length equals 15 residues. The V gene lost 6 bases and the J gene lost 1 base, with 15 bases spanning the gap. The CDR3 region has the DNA TGTGCCAGCTCTCCCCTCGACAGAATTAACTATGGCTACACCTTC. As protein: CASSPLDRINYGYTF.

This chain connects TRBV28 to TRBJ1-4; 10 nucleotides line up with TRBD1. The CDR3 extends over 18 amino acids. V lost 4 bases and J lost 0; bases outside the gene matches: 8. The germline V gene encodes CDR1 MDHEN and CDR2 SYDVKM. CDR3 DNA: TGTGCCAGCAGTTACCCATCGACAGGGGGCCCAACTAATGAAAAACTGTTTTTT. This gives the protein CASSYPSTGGPTNEKLFF. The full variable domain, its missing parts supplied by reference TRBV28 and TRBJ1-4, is DVKVTQSSRYLVKRTGEKVFLECVQDMDHENMFWYRQDPGLGLRLIYFSYDVKMKEKGDIPEGYSVSREKKERFSLILESASTNQTSMYLCASSYPSTGGPTNEKLFFGSGTQLSVL.

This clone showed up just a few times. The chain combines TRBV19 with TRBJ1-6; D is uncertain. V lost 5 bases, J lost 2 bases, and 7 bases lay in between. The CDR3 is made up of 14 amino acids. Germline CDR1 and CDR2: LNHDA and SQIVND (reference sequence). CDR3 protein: CASSWAAYNSPLHF. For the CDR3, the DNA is TGTGCCAGTAGTTGGGCAGCCTATAATTCACCCCTCCACTTT.